These 32 T cell receptor beta chains share one sample of origin, sequenced in a study of blood T cell repertoires in COVID-19. Data came from immunoSEQ multiplex PCR; TCRdb stores just in-frame clones and leaves some out. This sample carries fewer than 250,000 clones, around 86% of them seen once, and the ten largest clones take 3% to 3.5%. Sequenced material: peripheral blood. The receptors here all came from a man aged 55 to 70 with acute or convalescent COVID-19.

This clone was observed a single time. The J gene is TRBJ1-4, the V gene TRBV6-5; D may be TRBD1 (6 bases). Germline V lookup: CDR1 MNHEY, CDR2 SVGAGI. V was trimmed by 7 bases and J by 5 bases, leaving 17 bases between them. The CDR3 spans 15 residues. The CDR3 spells CASKGGAQLNEKLFF. The CDR3 nucleotides read TGTGCCAGCAAAGGGGGGGCGCAGTTAAATGAAAAACTGTTTTTT.

This clone was counted only a few times. The chain carries TRBV6-2 or TRBV6-3 and TRBJ2-2; TRBD1 matches at 10 bases. The CDR3 is 17 residues long. Germline V gene lookup returns CDR1 MNHEY and CDR2 SVGEGT. V gave up 6 bases and J gave up 6 bases; unmatched junction bases: 13. The CDR3, as DNA: TGTGCCAGCAGCTCCGTTTGGGACAGGGGTTTGCCCGGGGAGCTGTTTTTT. This encodes CASSSVWDRGLPGELFF.

J is TRBJ2-5 and V is TRBV6-6; TRBD1 matches 9 bases. Trimming at V came to 6 bases and at J to 5 bases, leaving 7 bases not matched to a gene. Germline V gene lookup returns CDR1 MNHNY and CDR2 SVGAGI (reference sequence). There are 14 residues in the CDR3. Here the CDR3 reads CASRPDRGGETQYF. The CDR3 DNA reads as TGTGCCAGCAGGCCCGACAGGGGGGGGGAGACCCAGTACTTC.

The genes are TRBV3-1 (or the pseudogene TRBV3-2) and TRBJ2-2; D may be TRBD2 (6 bases). There are 15 residues in the CDR3. Germline assignment: CDR1 LGHDT and CDR2 YNNKEL (reference sequence). V lost 1 base, J lost 7 bases, and 13 bases lay in between. CDR3 sequence (DNA): TGTGCCAGCAGCCAAGGGGCGGGGCCCGGCGGGGAGCTGTTTTTT. Protein product: CASSQGAGPGGELFF.

The chain uses TRBV9 and TRBJ2-3; D uncertain. The CDR3 runs to 16 residues. Germline CDR1 reads SGDLS; CDR2 reads YYNGEE. V was trimmed by 1 base and J by 2 bases, leaving 14 bases between them. The CDR3 sequence: CASSVFGSPDTDTQYF. The CDR3 nucleotides are TGTGCCAGCAGCGTATTCGGGTCGCCTGACACAGATACGCAGTATTTT.

The rearrangement links TRBV9 to TRBJ1-6; TRBD1 matches 8 bases. Germline V gene data show CDR1 as SGDLS and CDR2 as YYNGEE. This CDR3 has 16 amino acids. The ends lost 4 bases at V and 5 bases at J; junction bases unmatched: 8. As DNA, the CDR3 is TGTGCCAGCAGCCCCTCCCAGACAGGGGATAATTCACCCCTCCACTTT. This gives the protein CASSPSQTGDNSPLHF.

This clone was recorded once. The rearrangement joins TRBV7-2 to TRBJ2-5; D possibly corresponds to TRBD2 (6 bases). CDR1 and CDR2 (germline): SGHTA, FQGNSA. The CDR3 contains 14 residues. The V and J ends lost 0 bases and 7 bases respectively, with 12 bases between them. CDR3 sequence: CASSLALTSGTQYF. The CDR3 DNA is TGTGCCAGCAGCTTAGCGCTGACTAGTGGGACCCAGTACTTC.

The chain uses TRBV5-8 and TRBJ2-1; TRBD2 agrees at 7 bases. Per germline, CDR1 SGHTS and CDR2 YDEGEE. The ends lost 2 bases at V and 4 bases at J; junction bases unmatched: 6. This CDR3 spans 15 amino acids. The CDR3 DNA reads as TGTGCCAGCAGCTTATTTGCGGGGGAGTACAATGAGCAGTTCTTC. Residues: CASSLFAGEYNEQFF.

The V gene is TRBV7-9, the J gene TRBJ2-2; no reliable D call. CDR3 length: 14 residues. V was clipped by 1 base and J by 4 bases, with 7 bases between them. The germline gives CDR1 SEHNR, CDR2 FQNEAQ (reference sequence). CDR3 DNA sequence: TGTGCCAGCAGCTTAGATCCCTCCACCGGGGAGCTGTTTTTT. Amino acid sequence: CASSLDPSTGELFF.

This clone occurred a few times. The DNA for the CDR3 is TGTGCCAGCAGCTTACCTATAGGGAGTGGCTACACCTTC. Translated, it gives CASSLPIGSGYTF. The V gene is TRBV11-2, the J gene TRBJ1-2; D gene ambiguous. Germline-derived CDR1 and CDR2 are SGHAT and FQNNGV. Trimming cost V 2 bases and J 7 bases, with 11 bases left between them. The CDR3 is made up of 13 amino acids. Together with reference TRBV11-2 and TRBJ1-2, the CDR3 gives the full variable domain: EAGVAQSPRYKIIEKRQSVAFWCNPISGHATLYWYQQILGQGPKLLIQFQNNGVVDDSQLPKDRFSAERLKGVDSTLKIQPAKLEDSAVYLCASSLPIGSGYTFGSGTRLTVV.

This chain joins TRBV28 and TRBJ2-1; 11 nucleotides agree with TRBD1. V gave up 1 base and J gave up 9 bases; unmatched junction bases: 5. The CDR3 loop spans 15 amino acids. Germline V gives CDR1 MDHEN, CDR2 SYDVKM. The CDR3 loop reads CASSLSGTGGGEQFF. The CDR3 DNA follows: TGTGCCAGCAGTTTATCCGGGACAGGGGGGGGTGAGCAGTTCTTC. The full variable domain, in which reference TRBV28 and TRBJ2-1 provide the parts outside the CDR3, is DVKVTQSSRYLVKRTGEKVFLECVQDMDHENMFWYRQDPGLGLRLIYFSYDVKMKEKGDIPEGYSVSREKKERFSLILESASTNQTSMYLCASSLSGTGGGEQFFGPGTRLTVL.

V gene TRBV11-2 combines with J gene TRBJ1-1; tentatively, D is TRBD1 (6 bases). The CDR3 has 15 amino acids. V gave up 5 bases and J gave up 4 bases, with 17 bases separating them. The germline V gene encodes CDR1 SGHAT and CDR2 FQNNGV. CDR3 residues: CASSRWGGAGTEAFF. DNA for the CDR3: TGTGCCAGCAGCCGGTGGGGGGGCGCGGGCACTGAAGCTTTCTTT.

V usage is TRBV30 and J usage is TRBJ2-6, with 8 bases lining up with TRBD1. Trimming cost V 5 bases and J 0 bases; bases outside gene matches: 3. The germline V gene has CDR1 GTSNPN and CDR2 SVGIG (reference sequence). The CDR3 runs 15 residues. CDR3 DNA: TGTGCCTGGGGACAGGGCTTCTCTGGGGCCAACGTCCTGACTTTC. Translation: CAWGQGFSGANVLTF.

This rearrangement joins TRBV5-6 to TRBJ2-5; D is possibly TRBD1 (5 bases). This CDR3 region has 15 residues. The V gene's germline CDR1 is SGHDT and CDR2 YYEEEE. V was cut by 3 bases and J by 3 bases, with 15 bases left in between. The CDR3 here is CASSSLRAVKETQYF. The CDR3 DNA sequence: TGTGCCAGCAGCTCCCTCAGGGCGGTCAAAGAGACCCAGTACTTC.

The chain couples TRBV28 to TRBJ2-3; TRBD2 matches 8 bases. CDR1 and CDR2 (germline): MDHEN, SYDVKM. V gave up 5 bases and J gave up 2 bases; unmatched junction bases: 6. This CDR3 region has 15 residues. Here the CDR3 reads CASSPLADDTDTQYF. In nucleotides, the CDR3 is TGTGCCAGCAGTCCACTAGCGGATGACACAGATACGCAGTATTTT.

This chain links TRBV6-6 with TRBJ1-3; D gene unclear. V lost 6 bases and J lost 5, with 8 bases in between. CDR1 is MNHNY and CDR2 is SVGAGI in the germline V gene (reference sequence). The CDR3 sequence is 12 residues long. This chain's CDR3 is CASSRPRNTIYF. In DNA, the CDR3 is TGTGCCAGCAGCCGACCCAGAAACACCATATATTTT.

The CDR3 loop is CASSNHRVGNTGELFF. The CDR3 region has the DNA TGTGCCAGCAGCAACCACAGGGTCGGGAACACCGGGGAGCTGTTTTTT. V and J are TRBV5-8 and TRBJ2-2; D is perhaps TRBD1 (6 bases). Germline V gene sequence: CDR1 SGHTS, CDR2 YDEGEE. The CDR3 length is 16 residues. V was shortened by 4 bases and J by 1 base, with 14 bases between the two germline ends. Complete variable domain (other parts from reference TRBV5-8 and TRBJ2-2): EAGVTQSPTHLIKTRGQQATLRCSPISGHTSVYWYQQALGLGLQFLLWYDEGEERNRGNFPPRFSGRQFPNYSSELNVNALELEDSALYLCASSNHRVGNTGELFFGEGSRLTVL.

The table lists this clone with a few counts. The chain combines TRBV15 with TRBJ1-5; D gene uncertain. The CDR3 has 15 residues. Germline CDR1 and CDR2: LNHNV and YYDKDF (reference sequence). With 1 base removed from V and 1 base from J, the gap between germline ends came to 8 bases. The CDR3 bases are TGTGCCACCAGCAGAGCCAGGTTGAGCAATCAGCCCCAGCATTTT. Protein: CATSRARLSNQPQHF.

The V and J genes are TRBV7-8 and TRBJ1-1, with D tentatively TRBD1 (6 bases). Trimming shortened V by 5 bases and J by 0 bases, and 13 bases separated the two germline ends. This CDR3 is 15 amino acids long. Germline CDR1 reads SGHVS; CDR2 reads FQNEAQ. CDR3 in amino acids: CASSLRGPMNTEAFF. The CDR3 DNA is TGTGCCAGCAGCCTCAGGGGCCCGATGAACACTGAAGCTTTCTTT. The full variable domain, in which reference TRBV7-8 and TRBJ1-1 provide the parts outside the CDR3, is GAGVSQSPRYKVAKRGQDVALRCDPISGHVSLFWYQQALGQGPEFLTYFQNEAQLDKSGLPSDRFFAERPEGSVSTLKIQRTQQEDSAVYLCASSLRGPMNTEAFFGQGTRLTVV.

The rearrangement uses TRBV3-1 (or the pseudogene TRBV3-2) and TRBJ2-5, with TRBD1 matching 10 bases. V shed 3 bases, J shed 5 bases, and the junction held 6 bases outside the gene matches. This CDR3 spans 15 amino acids. The germline CDR1 and CDR2 sequences are LGHDT and YNNKEL (reference sequence). In DNA, the CDR3 is TGTGCCAGCAGCCATAAGACAGGGGGCCGGGAGACCCAGTACTTC. This translates into CASSHKTGGRETQYF.

V is TRBV19 and J is TRBJ2-4, with 8 bases identical to TRBD2. V trimming: 1 base; J trimming: 8 bases; junction bases outside the gene matches: 7. Per germline, CDR1 LNHDA and CDR2 SQIVND (reference sequence). This CDR3 spans 15 amino acids. The CDR3 loop reads CASSIAGGARDIQYF. CDR3 nucleotide sequence: TGTGCCAGTAGTATAGCGGGGGGGGCACGGGACATTCAGTACTTC.

CDR3 loop: CASIEGGEETQYF. Here the CDR3 DNA reads TGTGCCTCCATAGAAGGGGGGGAAGAGACCCAGTACTTC. The V gene is TRBV28, the J gene TRBJ2-5, with D perhaps TRBD2 (7 bases). The length of the CDR3 is 13 residues. Trimming stripped 11 bases from V and 3 bases from J, with 16 bases between. Germline-derived CDR1 and CDR2 are MDHEN and SYDVKM.

This chain joins TRBV19 and TRBJ2-3; perhaps TRBD1 as D (5 bases). V was clipped by 1 base and J by 2 bases, with 22 bases between them. Per the germline V gene, CDR1 is LNHDA and CDR2 is SQIVND (reference sequence). The length of the CDR3 is 19 residues. The CDR3 reads CASSIGQRGSPPPTDTQYF. CDR3 bases: TGTGCCAGTAGTATAGGACAGCGAGGCTCCCCGCCTCCCACAGATACGCAGTATTTT.

The chain links TRBV6-5 to TRBJ1-2; maybe TRBD1 (6 bases). This CDR3 has 13 residues. Germline CDR1 and CDR2: MNHEY and SVGAGI. V was cut by 5 bases and J by 4 bases, with 11 bases left in between. The CDR3 DNA is TGTGCCAGCAGTCCGGACAGAGCCTATGGCTACACCTTC. Translating it yields CASSPDRAYGYTF.

This clone has just one count. This rearrangement joins TRBV14 to TRBJ2-7; 11 bases match TRBD1. Losses at the gene ends were 4 bases for V and 3 bases for J; bases not matched to a gene: 5. CDR1 is SGHDN, CDR2 FVKESK, per germline. The CDR3 is 15 residues long. CDR3 sequence reads: CASSRRTGGGYEQYF. DNA for the CDR3: TGTGCCAGCAGCCGCCGGACAGGGGGCGGCTACGAGCAGTACTTC. The whole variable domain, filled in from reference TRBV14 and TRBJ2-7, reads EAGVTQFPSHSVIEKGQTVTLRCDPISGHDNLYWYRRVMGKEIKFLLHFVKESKQDESGMPNNRFLAERTGGTYSTLKVQPAELEDSGVYFCASSRRTGGGYEQYFGPGTRLTVT.

In the case of this clone: Compared with germline, one end of the junction differs, possibly owing to a read error. The rearrangement joins TRBV3-1 (or the pseudogene TRBV3-2) to TRBJ1-1, with 8 bases that match TRBD1. Germline CDR1 and CDR2: LGHDT and YNNKEL (reference sequence). The CDR3 has 13 residues. CDR3 region: CASSQGQGQALLF. CDR3 coding DNA: TGTGCCAGCAGCCAAGGCCAGGGACAGGCCCTTCTCTTT.

V gene TRBV19 combines with J gene TRBJ1-2; weak D call: TRBD1 (5 bases). Germline V gene lookup returns CDR1 LNHDA and CDR2 SQIVND (reference sequence). V was clipped by 3 bases and J by 4 bases, with 18 bases between them. The CDR3 has 16 amino acids. The CDR3 region has the DNA TGTGCCAGTAGTATCGGCTTCCCAGGGCTCACCTATGGCTACACCTTC. Its translation is CASSIGFPGLTYGYTF.

The chain couples TRBV19 to TRBJ1-2; D is unclear. V was trimmed by 8 bases and J by 8 bases, leaving 15 bases between them. Germline V gives CDR1 LNHDA, CDR2 SQIVND (reference sequence). The CDR3 is 12 residues long. CDR3 nucleotide sequence: TGTGCCAGTTCTGTAGGGAGTGGCGGCTACACCTTC. Its protein product is CASSVGSGGYTF.

This chain links TRBV2 with TRBJ2-2; D may be TRBD1 (6 bases). Germline lookup yields CDR1 SNHLY and CDR2 FYNNEI. The CDR3 is made up of 15 amino acids. The V end was cut by 7 bases, the J end by 1 base, with 13 bases between. The CDR3 sequence: CASTQQGRNTGELFF. CDR3 DNA sequence: TGTGCCAGCACTCAGCAGGGGCGGAACACCGGGGAGCTGTTTTTT.

This chain uses TRBV19 with TRBJ2-1, with TRBD2 identical over 11 bases. The trim removed 10 bases at V and 7 bases at J, leaving 9 bases unmatched. Germline lookup yields CDR1 LNHDA and CDR2 SQIVND (reference sequence). The CDR3 length is 14 residues. The CDR3 nucleotides read TGTGCCACCAGGACTAGCGGGTCCTCAAATGAGCAGTTCTTC. Protein: CATRTSGSSNEQFF.

This chain uses TRBV7-9 with TRBJ2-3, with 10 bases aligning to TRBD2. Trimming took 5 bases from V and 7 from J; bases not matched to a gene: 18. Germline V gives CDR1 SEHNR, CDR2 FQNEAQ (reference sequence). CDR3 length: 18 residues. The CDR3 DNA sequence: TGTGCCAGCAGCCCGGGACCCTTAGCGGGGGGCCTGGTAAATACGCAGTATTTT. It translates to CASSPGPLAGGLVNTQYF.

The V gene is TRBV7-2, the J gene TRBJ2-3; 8 positions agree with TRBD2. V dropped 5 bases and J dropped 5; count of bases not matched to a gene: 9. The CDR3 runs to 15 residues. Per germline, CDR1 SGHTA and CDR2 FQGNSA. The DNA for the CDR3 is TGTGCCAGCAGCCCGGAGCTAGCGGGCGGAGATACGCAGTATTTT. It is translated as CASSPELAGGDTQYF.